The 13 T cell receptor beta chains below come from one sample, sequenced in a study of CD8 T cells in ankylosing spondylitis. TCRdb fed the 5' RACE reads into MiXCR, producing one record per CDR3 protein. The table has roughly 180,000 distinct CDR3 sequences, approximately 10% seen once. The sample consisted of blood, either unsorted or a sorted T cell fraction (not recorded which). The receptors stem from a male donor with ankylosing spondylitis or in good health (not recorded which).

This clonotype showed up many times. The chain has TRBV2 and TRBJ1-1, with D perhaps TRBD1 (6 bases). The germline V gene has CDR1 SNHLY and CDR2 FYNNEI. V was pared by 4 bases and J by 3 bases, with 15 bases between. CDR3 length equals 15 residues. CDR3 sequence (DNA): TGTGCCAGCAGTGTTGTAGGGGGGAAGGACACTGAAGCTTTCTTT. Protein product: CASSVVGGKDTEAFF. Complete variable domain (other parts from reference TRBV2 and TRBJ1-1): EPEVTQTPSHQVTQMGQEVILRCVPISNHLYFYWYRQILGQKVEFLVSFYNNEISEKSEIFDDQFSVERPDGSNFTLKIRSTKLEDSAMYFCASSVVGGKDTEAFFGQGTRLTVV.

This clonotype was observed a few times. The chain carries TRBV12-5 and TRBJ2-7; 10 bases are a match to TRBD2. CDR1 and CDR2 (germline): LGHNT, FRNRAP. This CDR3 has 17 residues. The V and J ends lost 1 base and 2 bases, in that order; junction bases with no gene match: 8. CDR3 nucleotides: TGTGCTAGTGGTTTGGGGACAGGTAGCGGGAGGCCCTACGAGCAGTACTTC. This codes for CASGLGTGSGRPYEQYF.

V usage is TRBV7-2 and J usage is TRBJ2-7, with a possible D match to TRBD2 (6 bases). Germline CDR1 is SGHTA and CDR2 is FQGNSA. The CDR3 sequence is 14 residues long. V dropped 0 bases and J dropped 3 bases, with 9 bases sitting between them. CDR3 DNA: TGTGCCAGCAGCTTAGCAGGACTATTCTACGAGCAGTACTTC. As protein: CASSLAGLFYEQYF.

This clonotype was detected many times. The rearrangement joins TRBV10-3 to TRBJ2-3; D might be TRBD2 (5 bases). V was clipped by 6 bases and J by 3 bases, with 13 bases between them. CDR3 size: 14 residues. Germline V gives CDR1 ENHRY, CDR2 SYGVKD. In nucleotides, the CDR3 is TGTGCCATCAGCCCTGACGGGGAGACAGATACGCAGTATTTT. As protein: CAISPDGETDTQYF.

This clonotype was detected only a few times. The chain joins TRBV3-1 to TRBJ2-7, with D perhaps matching TRBD1 (5 bases). Germline CDR1 LGHDT, CDR2 YNNKEL (reference sequence). V gave up 0 bases and J gave up 0 bases, with 12 bases separating them. CDR3 length: 16 amino acids. CDR3 sequence (DNA): TGTGCCAGCAGCCAAGATTTGATTAGGGGCTCCTACGAGCAGTACTTC. Its translation: CASSQDLIRGSYEQYF.

This chain joins TRBV3-1 and TRBJ2-7; D gene ambiguous. CDR1 is LGHDT and CDR2 is YNNKEL in the germline V gene (reference sequence). Trimming cost V 0 bases and J 7 bases, with 13 bases left between them. The CDR3 has 14 residues. The CDR3 coding sequence is TGTGCCAGCAGCCAAGATCCCAGCTCGGTAGAGCAGTACTTC. This codes for CASSQDPSSVEQYF.

This clonotype showed up many times. CDR3 sequence reads: CSVDGGQNIQYF. CDR3 coding DNA: TGCAGCGTTGACGGGGGCCAAAACATTCAGTACTTC. The gene calls are TRBV29-1 and TRBJ2-4; tentatively, D is TRBD1 or TRBD2 (6 bases each). The germline V and J ends were trimmed by 3 bases and 5 bases, with 8 bases remaining between them. This CDR3 spans 12 amino acids. Germline CDR1 is SQVTM and CDR2 is ANQGSEA.

V and J are TRBV28 and TRBJ1-4, with 8 bases fitting TRBD1. The V gene's germline CDR1 is MDHEN and CDR2 SYDVKM. J gave up 4 bases and V 4 bases, and 5 bases lay outside the gene matches. CDR3 size: 15 residues. The DNA of the CDR3 is TGTGCCAGCAGTTCCCCAGGGGGCAGTAATGAAAAACTGTTTTTT. Protein: CASSSPGGSNEKLFF.

This clonotype has a count of ten or more. The rearrangement uses TRBV6-4 and TRBJ1-5; D not resolved. Looked up from germline, CDR1 is MRHNA and CDR2 is SNTAGT. Trimming took 2 bases from V and 7 from J, leaving 27 bases between them. This CDR3 is 19 amino acids long. The DNA for the CDR3 is TGTGCCAGCAGTGACAGAGAAGTCGCGCGGGGTTTCGTCTGGCAGCCCCAGCATTTT. It is translated as CASSDREVARGFVWQPQHF.

This clonotype appeared many times. This sequence joins TRBV29-1 and TRBJ2-3, with D unclear. The CDR3 is 14 residues long. V lost 5 bases to trimming and J lost 6 bases, with 18 bases between them. Germline lookup yields CDR1 SQVTM and CDR2 ANQGSEA. The CDR3 nucleotides are TGCAGCGTTCGCGAGACACTCGCAAGGGATACGCAGTATTTT. Its protein is CSVRETLARDTQYF.

This clonotype occurred many times. This chain connects TRBV7-6 to TRBJ2-2; 8 nucleotides align to TRBD2. The CDR3 runs 16 residues. CDR1 and CDR2 from the germline V gene are SGHVS and FNYEAQ. V trimming: 2 bases; J trimming: 6 bases; junction bases outside the gene matches: 8. The CDR3 reads CASSLRSGGRSGELFF. CDR3 nucleotides: TGTGCCAGCAGCTTAAGAAGCGGGGGAAGGTCCGGGGAGCTGTTTTTT. Together with reference TRBV7-6 and TRBJ2-2, the CDR3 gives the full variable domain: GAGVSQSPRYKVTKRGQDVALRCDPISGHVSLYWYRQALGQGPEFLTYFNYEAQQDKSGLPNDRFSAERPEGSISTLTIQRTEQRDSAMYRCASSLRSGGRSGELFFGEGSRLTVL.

This clonotype was found many times. J is TRBJ2-7 and V is TRBV9; D could derive from TRBD1 or TRBD2 (5 bases each). Germline V CDR1 and CDR2: SGDLS, YYNGEE. This CDR3 has 15 residues. V lost 4 bases, J lost 7 bases, and 21 bases lay in between. The CDR3 DNA reads TGTGCCAGCAGCCCGGGACGCCGGGACGAGGAGGAGCAGTACTTC. Residues: CASSPGRRDEEEQYF.

With regard to this clonotype: It may be a read error: a sequence one base away is much more abundant. The V call is TRBV10-3, the J call TRBJ1-2; D is perhaps TRBD1 (5 bases). CDR1 is ENHRY and CDR2 is SYGVKD in the germline V gene. V gave up 4 bases and J gave up 5 bases, with 23 bases separating them. The CDR3 loop spans 17 amino acids. The CDR3 DNA follows: TGTGCCATCAGTGTCAACAACGGGGACGGCCGCTCATATGGCTACACCTTC. Residues: CAISVNNGDGRSYGYTF.